Listed here are 24 T cell receptor beta chains from one sample, sequenced in a study of blood T cell repertoires in COVID-19. Clones were sequenced by immunoSEQ multiplex PCR, and TCRdb holds only the in-frame ones, with some missing. The table shows about 190,000 clones, with around 80% occurring only once. The sequenced sample consisted of peripheral blood. These receptor sequences come from a human donor in a cohort sampled during active COVID-19.

Notes on this clone: Other DNA sequences within the sample encode an identical CDR3. V usage is TRBV19 and J usage is TRBJ1-5; the match to TRBD1 covers 8 bases. The V gene's germline CDR1 is LNHDA and CDR2 SQIVND (reference sequence). This CDR3 is 12 amino acids long. V lost 8 bases and J lost 4; bases outside the gene matches: 1. The CDR3 nucleotides read TGTGCCAGTCGACAGGGGAATCAGCCCCAGCATTTT. Protein product: CASRQGNQPQHF.

The J gene is TRBJ1-3, the V gene TRBV3-1 (or the pseudogene TRBV3-2); weak D call: TRBD1 (6 bases). CDR3 length: 14 residues. V lost 2 bases and J lost 2, with 7 bases in between. Germline CDR1 is LGHDT and CDR2 is YNNKEL (reference sequence). The CDR3 DNA sequence: TGTGCCAGCAGCCAAACAGGGACTGGAAACACCATATATTTT. Amino acids: CASSQTGTGNTIYF.

The V gene is TRBV5-1, the J gene TRBJ2-5; 7 nucleotides agree with TRBD2. Per the germline V gene, CDR1 is SGHRS and CDR2 is YFSETQ. The CDR3 extends over 18 amino acids. V trimming: 4 bases; J trimming: 2 bases; junction bases outside the gene matches: 17. The CDR3 sequence: CASSTWGLRGSGQETQYF. CDR3 bases: TGCGCCAGCAGCACCTGGGGTTTGCGCGGGAGTGGGCAAGAGACCCAGTACTTC. The full variable domain, rest sourced from reference TRBV5-1 and TRBJ2-5, is KAGVTQTPRYLIKTRGQQVTLSCSPISGHRSVSWYQQTPGQGLQFLFEYFSETQRNKGNFPGRFSGRQFSNSRSEMNVSTLELGDSALYLCASSTWGLRGSGQETQYFGPGTRLLVL.

This clone has just a few counts. The J gene is TRBJ1-2, the V gene TRBV3-1 (or the pseudogene TRBV3-2); D might be TRBD1 (6 bases). The V gene lost 1 base and the J gene lost 10 bases, with 19 bases spanning the gap. In germline, CDR1 is LGHDT, CDR2 YNNKEL (reference sequence). There are 15 residues in the CDR3. In nucleotides, the CDR3 is TGTGCCAGCAGCCAAGCGGGCGGACAGCCCGGGCACTACACCTTC. It is translated as CASSQAGGQPGHYTF.

The gene calls are TRBV5-1 and TRBJ1-1; D is unclear. The CDR3 loop spans 13 amino acids. In germline, CDR1 is SGHRS, CDR2 YFSETQ. Trimming left V 9 bases short and J 1 base short, with 13 bases between. The CDR3, as DNA: TGCGCCACCAAGGCTGGGCAGAACACTGAAGCTTTCTTT. It is translated as CATKAGQNTEAFF.

The rearrangement uses TRBV5-1 and TRBJ2-6, with 11 bases that match TRBD2. V trimming: 2 bases; J trimming: 4 bases; junction bases outside the gene matches: 5. From germline, CDR1 is SGHRS and CDR2 YFSETQ. CDR3 length: 17 amino acids. The CDR3 DNA reads TGCGCCAGCAGCTTTCGACTAGCGGGATCAGGGGCCAACGTCCTGACTTTC. Residues: CASSFRLAGSGANVLTF.

CDR3 in DNA: TGTGCCAGCAGCTTAGATGGGTCAACCGTGGGACAGTCCTACAATGAGCAGTTCTTC. It codes for CASSLDGSTVGQSYNEQFF. The V and J genes are TRBV11-2 and TRBJ2-1; 7 bases map to TRBD1. CDR1 is SGHAT and CDR2 is FQNNGV in the germline V gene. V dropped 0 bases and J dropped 1; count of bases not matched to a gene: 12. The CDR3 has 19 amino acids.

J is TRBJ2-3 and V is TRBV5-1; the match to TRBD2 covers 7 bases. This CDR3 region has 16 residues. J was trimmed by 2 bases and V by 6 bases; bases with no gene match: 12. From germline, CDR1 is SGHRS and CDR2 YFSETQ. CDR3 residues: CASTAAPSGATDTQYF. The CDR3 DNA reads TGCGCCAGCACCGCTGCCCCTAGCGGCGCCACAGATACGCAGTATTTT.

V usage is TRBV5-1 and J usage is TRBJ2-1; 9 bases are shared with TRBD2. The CDR3 is 14 amino acids. From germline, CDR1 is SGHRS and CDR2 YFSETQ. V lost 7 bases, J lost 8 bases, and 10 bases stayed unmatched. CDR3 amino acids: CASSAGGRVYEQFF. The CDR3 DNA reads TGCGCCAGCTCCGCGGGGGGGCGTGTTTATGAGCAGTTCTTC.

The gene calls are TRBV3-1 (or the pseudogene TRBV3-2) and TRBJ1-2; no clear D gene. This CDR3 is built from 13 residues. Germline V lookup: CDR1 LGHDT, CDR2 YNNKEL (reference sequence). V lost 0 bases to trimming and J lost 7 bases, with 9 bases between them. The CDR3 sequence: CASSQEWLTGYTF. The CDR3 DNA follows: TGTGCCAGCAGCCAAGAATGGCTTACTGGCTACACCTTC.

The V call is TRBV7-6, the J call TRBJ2-1; D possibly corresponds to TRBD1 (6 bases). Trimming left V 5 bases short and J 8 bases short, with 16 bases between. CDR3 length: 14 amino acids. Germline V CDR1 and CDR2: SGHVS, FNYEAQ. The CDR3 is CASSSRTGSHEQFF. CDR3 DNA sequence: TGTGCCAGCAGCAGCCGAACAGGGAGTCATGAGCAGTTCTTC.

This chain uses TRBV18 with TRBJ1-1; 7 nucleotides line up with TRBD1. The ends lost 3 bases at V and 8 bases at J; junction bases unmatched: 3. The CDR3 covers 12 residues. Germline-derived CDR1 and CDR2 are KGHSH and LQKENI. The CDR3 reads CASSPGTAEAFF. Here the CDR3 DNA reads TGTGCCAGCTCACCCGGGACAGCCGAAGCTTTCTTT.

The count of this clone is one. The V call is TRBV29-1, the J call TRBJ2-1, with 10 bases fitting TRBD1. Germline V gives CDR1 SQVTM, CDR2 ANQGSEA. Germline trimming cut 2 bases from V and 5 bases from J; bases unmatched to any gene: 3. The length of the CDR3 is 14 residues. The CDR3 here is CSVERGTGDNEQFF. CDR3 DNA sequence: TGCAGCGTTGAACGAGGGACAGGGGACAATGAGCAGTTCTTC.

The gene calls are TRBV28 and TRBJ2-1, with 7 bases lining up with TRBD2. This CDR3 spans 17 amino acids. J lost 5 bases, V lost 1 base, and 11 bases had no gene match. From germline, CDR1 is MDHEN and CDR2 SYDVKM. DNA for the CDR3: TGTGCCAGCAGTTTATCTATTCTAGCGGCAAGGAACAATGAGCAGTTCTTC. Its translation is CASSLSILAARNNEQFF.

This clone appeared a single time. The gene calls are TRBV7-6 and TRBJ2-1; TRBD2 aligns across 9 bases. The CDR3 contains 16 residues. Looked up from germline, CDR1 is SGHVS and CDR2 is FNYEAQ. J was trimmed by 0 bases and V by 2 bases; bases with no gene match: 2. CDR3 bases: TGTGCCAGCAGCTTACTTAGCGGGAGCTCCTACAATGAGCAGTTCTTC. As protein: CASSLLSGSSYNEQFF.

V usage is TRBV12-3 or TRBV12-4 and J usage is TRBJ2-1; D remains unclear. Trimming took 4 bases from V and 13 from J, leaving 14 bases between them. The CDR3 is made up of 12 amino acids. The CDR3 sequence is CASSSPSELQFF. DNA for the CDR3: TGTGCCAGCAGTTCTCCCTCGGAGTTACAGTTCTTC.

This chain joins TRBV7-9 and TRBJ2-3; 7 bases align to TRBD2. V shed 5 bases and J 3 bases; nucleotides not matched to a gene: 5. The germline CDR1 and CDR2 sequences are SEHNR and FQNEAQ (reference sequence). The CDR3 has 14 residues. The CDR3, as DNA: TGTGCCAGCAGCCTAAGGGAGGGTACAGATACGCAGTATTTT. Protein product: CASSLREGTDTQYF.

The chain combines TRBV29-1 with TRBJ1-1, with TRBD1 as a possible D gene (6 bases). Germline V gene data show CDR1 as SQVTM and CDR2 as ANQGSEA. V was pared by 7 bases and J by 4 bases, with 19 bases between. This CDR3 is 14 amino acids long. The CDR3 DNA reads TGCAGCGGCCAGAAACAGGGTAGGGGCACTGAAGCTTTCTTT. Protein product: CSGQKQGRGTEAFF.

The chain employs TRBV5-1 and TRBJ2-1; TRBD2 matches at 11 bases. From germline, CDR1 is SGHRS and CDR2 YFSETQ. The CDR3 has 15 residues. V lost 0 bases to trimming and J lost 10 bases; unmatched junction nucleotides: 6. CDR3 coding DNA: TGCGCCAGCAGCTTGGATAGACTAGCGGGACCCGAGCAGTTCTTC. Translating it yields CASSLDRLAGPEQFF.

This rearrangement joins TRBV6-6 to TRBJ1-2; perhaps TRBD1 as D (5 bases). Germline V gene data show CDR1 as MNHNY and CDR2 as SVGAGI (reference sequence). The germline V and J ends were trimmed by 5 bases and 8 bases, with 21 bases remaining between them. The CDR3 consists of 15 residues. The chain's CDR3 is CASSAKSNSRVGYTF. The DNA for the CDR3 is TGTGCCAGCAGTGCTAAGAGCAACAGCAGGGTCGGCTACACCTTC.

The chain recombines TRBV7-2 with TRBJ2-5, with 9 bases aligning to TRBD1. The CDR3 has 15 amino acids. Per germline, CDR1 SGHTA and CDR2 FQGNSA. With 5 bases clipped from V and 5 bases from J, the junction kept 9 bases outside the gene matches. The CDR3 region has the DNA TGTGCCAGCAGCCACAAGACAGGGGGAAGGGAGACCCAGTACTTC. It is translated as CASSHKTGGRETQYF.

The chain uses TRBV11-2 and TRBJ1-2, with D perhaps TRBD1 (5 bases). CDR1 is SGHAT, CDR2 FQNNGV, per germline. V was trimmed by 3 bases and J by 4 bases, leaving 18 bases between them. This CDR3 spans 16 amino acids. DNA of the CDR3: TGTGCCAGCAGCTTGTCCATACGACGACAGACCTATGGCTACACCTTC. Protein product: CASSLSIRRQTYGYTF.

This clone was recorded once. The rearrangement joins TRBV30 to TRBJ1-1; D gene unclear. Trimming removed 6 bases from V and 5 bases from J, with 19 bases in between. In germline, CDR1 is GTSNPN, CDR2 SVGIG (reference sequence). CDR3 length: 14 amino acids. CDR3 sequence reads: CACAEGSEWTEAFF. The CDR3 bases are TGTGCCTGCGCCGAGGGTTCGGAATGGACTGAAGCTTTCTTT.

The V gene is TRBV6-2 or TRBV6-3, the J gene TRBJ2-1, with 9 bases identical to TRBD2. The trim removed 2 bases at V and 8 bases at J, leaving 10 bases unmatched. CDR3 length equals 16 residues. CDR1 and CDR2 from the germline V gene are MNHEY and SVGEGT. This CDR3 reads CASSYITAGGEDEQFF. Written as DNA, the CDR3 is TGTGCCAGCAGTTACATCACAGCGGGAGGTGAGGATGAGCAGTTCTTC.